The 13 T cell receptor beta chains presented below share a single source sample, sequenced in a study of vaccination effects on CD4 cells after COVID-19. Method: immunoSEQ multiplex PCR; TCRdb's copy keeps in-frame clones and lacks some. This table holds more than 20,000 clones, roughly 85% found once. With the ViraFEST assay, the study expanded antigen-specific CD4+ T cells using viral peptide pools, then sequenced them. Following 10 days of culture, CD4+ T cells were isolated. Either the mRNA-1273 or the BNT162b2 vaccine was given to participants as two doses. For these TCRs, the target antigens are not known. The source material was CD4+ T cells from PBMCs cultured with SARS-CoV-2 spike peptides, sampled after COVID-19 vaccination. The receptor source for this set is a human donor who received a COVID-19 vaccine. Some clones in this sample may be carry-over from other donors' samples.

The V call is TRBV29-1, the J call TRBJ1-2; 8 positions agree with TRBD1. V trimming: 3 bases; J trimming: 7 bases; junction bases outside the gene matches: 4. The CDR3 sequence is 12 residues long. Germline CDR1 and CDR2: SQVTM and ANQGSEA. CDR3 DNA: TGCAGCGTTGACCGGGACAGGTCTGGCTACACCTTC. It is translated as CSVDRDRSGYTF.

V gene TRBV11-2 combines with J gene TRBJ1-5; D is possibly TRBD1 (5 bases). The CDR3 contains 16 residues. The V gene lost 5 bases and the J gene lost 7 bases, with 21 bases spanning the gap. Germline V gene lookup returns CDR1 SGHAT and CDR2 FQNNGV. The CDR3 coding sequence is TGTGCCAGCAGCCCCAATTCGGGGGGAAGTGGGCAGCCCCAGCATTTT. It translates to CASSPNSGGSGQPQHF.

This chain connects TRBV27 to TRBJ1-4, with a tentative D call TRBD1 (6 bases). Germline V gene data show CDR1 as MNHEY and CDR2 as SMNVEV (reference sequence). The length of the CDR3 is 15 residues. Trimming removed 0 bases at V and 5 bases at J, with 10 bases between. CDR3 sequence (DNA): TGTGCCAGCAGTTTATCTTGGGGGGCGAATGAAAAACTGTTTTTT. Protein sequence: CASSLSWGANEKLFF. Drawing the rest from reference TRBV27 and TRBJ1-4, the complete variable domain is EAQVTQNPRYLITVTGKKLTVTCSQNMNHEYMSWYRQDPGLGLRQIYYSMNVEVTDKGDVPEGYKVSRKEKRNFPLILESPSPNQTSLYFCASSLSWGANEKLFFGSGTQLSVL.

Here the CDR3 reads CASSPGQASNYGYTF. The CDR3 DNA sequence: TGTGCCAGCTCACCGGGTCAGGCCTCTAACTATGGCTACACCTTC. The V and J genes are TRBV18 and TRBJ1-2; D gene unclear. Trimming pared 3 bases from V and 0 bases from J, leaving 11 bases between. This CDR3 contains 15 residues. CDR1 KGHSH and CDR2 LQKENI come from the germline V gene.

As regards this clone: The DNA is left out, because the CDR3 cannot be placed on it with certainty; the CDR3 is given as TCRdb lists it. The chain carries TRBV2 and TRBJ1-1; the table's D call, TRBD1, was not checked against the DNA. With termini counted, the CDR3 has 16 amino acids. CDR1 and CDR2 from the germline V gene are SNHLY and FYNNEI. This chain's CDR3 is CASILDREIRNTEAFF.

The J gene is TRBJ1-2, the V gene TRBV7-8, with unresolved D. The CDR3 is made up of 15 amino acids. V lost 2 bases, J lost 3 bases, and 13 bases lay in between. Per the germline V gene, CDR1 is SGHVS and CDR2 is FQNEAQ. This chain's CDR3 is CASSLKADWYYGYTF. CDR3 bases: TGTGCCAGCAGCTTAAAGGCGGATTGGTACTATGGCTACACCTTC.

The rearrangement links TRBV6-5 to TRBJ1-6, with D possibly matching TRBD1 (6 bases). Trimming took 0 bases from V and 9 from J, leaving 15 bases between them. The CDR3 covers 16 residues. Germline CDR1 and CDR2: MNHEY and SVGAGI. Here the CDR3 DNA reads TGTGCCAGCAGTTACTCGAAACAGGGCTCGGGTTCACCCCTCCACTTT. Encoded protein: CASSYSKQGSGSPLHF.

The CDR3 reads CSVSAPNKETQYF. In DNA, the CDR3 is TGCAGCGTTTCAGCCCCCAATAAAGAGACCCAGTACTTC. The chain employs TRBV29-1 and TRBJ2-5; D gene uncertain. CDR1 and CDR2 from the germline V gene are SQVTM and ANQGSEA. This CDR3 is built from 13 residues. Trimming shortened V by 5 bases and J by 3 bases, and 13 bases separated the two germline ends.

The chain is built from TRBV4-3 and TRBJ1-3; unclear D gene. This CDR3 spans 16 amino acids. Looked up from germline, CDR1 is LGHNA and CDR2 is YSLEER. V lost 1 base to trimming and J lost 0 bases, with 10 bases between them. The CDR3 DNA reads as TGCGCCAGCAGCCAAGTGAGAGGAAACTCTGGAAACACCATATATTTT. This codes for CASSQVRGNSGNTIYF.

V usage is TRBV24-1 and J usage is TRBJ2-3, with TRBD2 matching over 14 bases. V shed 3 bases, J shed 2 bases, and the junction held 3 bases outside the gene matches. Per the germline V gene, CDR1 is KGHDR and CDR2 is SFDVKD. The CDR3 is made up of 17 amino acids. The CDR3 DNA is TGTGCCACCAGTGATCCGGGACTAGCGGGAGACACAGATACGCAGTATTTT. Translated, it gives CATSDPGLAGDTDTQYF.

The J gene is TRBJ2-5, the V gene TRBV3-1 (or the pseudogene TRBV3-2); no clear D. CDR3 length equals 13 residues. V was cut by 2 bases and J by 1 base, with 5 bases left in between. From germline, CDR1 is LGHDT and CDR2 YNNKEL (reference sequence). The chain's CDR3 is CASSQSIQETQYF. CDR3 sequence (DNA): TGTGCCAGCAGCCAAAGTATCCAAGAGACCCAGTACTTC.

The count of this clone is one. The rearrangement joins TRBV6-2 or TRBV6-3 to TRBJ2-7; 7 bases are a match to TRBD2. The CDR3 extends over 18 amino acids. V was clipped by 0 bases and J by 2 bases; unmatched bases: 13. The germline CDR1 and CDR2 sequences are MNHEY and SVGEGT. The CDR3 here is CASSYSILSLADTYEQYV. The DNA of the CDR3 is TGTGCCAGCAGTTACTCGATTTTATCTCTAGCGGATACCTACGAGCAGTACGTC.

The chain carries TRBV2 and TRBJ1-6, with D unclear. V lost 2 bases and J 11 bases, leaving 7 bases between the germline ends. CDR1 and CDR2 (germline): SNHLY, FYNNEI. The CDR3 runs 12 residues. The CDR3 loop reads CASSESMPPLHF. DNA of the CDR3: TGTGCCAGCAGTGAATCGATGCCACCCCTCCACTTT. Based on the CDR3 plus reference TRBV2 and TRBJ1-6, the full variable domain is EPEVTQTPSHQVTQMGQEVILRCVPISNHLYFYWYRQILGQKVEFLVSFYNNEISEKSEIFDDQFSVERPDGSNFTLKIRSTKLEDSAMYFCASSESMPPLHFGNGTRLTVT.